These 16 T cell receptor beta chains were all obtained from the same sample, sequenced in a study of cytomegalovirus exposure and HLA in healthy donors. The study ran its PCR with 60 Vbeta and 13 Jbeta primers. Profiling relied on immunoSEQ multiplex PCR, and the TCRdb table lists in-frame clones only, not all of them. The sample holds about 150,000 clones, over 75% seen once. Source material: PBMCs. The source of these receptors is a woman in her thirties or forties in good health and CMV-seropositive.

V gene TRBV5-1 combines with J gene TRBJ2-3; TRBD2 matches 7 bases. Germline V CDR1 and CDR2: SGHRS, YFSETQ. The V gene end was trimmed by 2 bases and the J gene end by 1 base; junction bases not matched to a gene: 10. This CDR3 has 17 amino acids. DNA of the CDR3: TGCGCCAGCAGCTTTTGGCGGGAGACTTCGGGCACAGATACGCAGTATTTT. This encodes CASSFWRETSGTDTQYF. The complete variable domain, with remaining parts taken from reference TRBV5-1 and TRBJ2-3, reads KAGVTQTPRYLIKTRGQQVTLSCSPISGHRSVSWYQQTPGQGLQFLFEYFSETQRNKGNFPGRFSGRQFSNSRSEMNVSTLELGDSALYLCASSFWRETSGTDTQYFGPGTRLTVL.

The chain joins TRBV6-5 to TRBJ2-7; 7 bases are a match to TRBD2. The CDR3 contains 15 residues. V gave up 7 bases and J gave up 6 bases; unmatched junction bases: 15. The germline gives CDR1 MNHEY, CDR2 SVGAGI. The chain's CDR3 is CASTKSRTSAREQYF. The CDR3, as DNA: TGTGCCAGCACCAAATCCCGGACTAGTGCCCGCGAGCAGTACTTC.

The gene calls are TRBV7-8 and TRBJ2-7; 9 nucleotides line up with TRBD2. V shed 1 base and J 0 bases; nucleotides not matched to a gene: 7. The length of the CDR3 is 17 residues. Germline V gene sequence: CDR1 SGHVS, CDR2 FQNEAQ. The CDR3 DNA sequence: TGTGCCAGCAGCTTAGTGTCTAGCGGGACCAGCTCCTACGAGCAGTACTTC. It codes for CASSLVSSGTSSYEQYF.

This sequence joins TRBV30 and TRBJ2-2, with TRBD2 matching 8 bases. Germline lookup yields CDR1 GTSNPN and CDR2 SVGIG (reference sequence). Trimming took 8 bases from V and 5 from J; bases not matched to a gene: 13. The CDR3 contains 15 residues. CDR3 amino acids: CAARGGALGTGELFF. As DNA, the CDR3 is TGTGCCGCCCGGGGGGGGGCGCTAGGAACCGGGGAGCTGTTTTTT. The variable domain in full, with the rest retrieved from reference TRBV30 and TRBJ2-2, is SQTIHQWPATLVQPVGSPLSLECTVEGTSNPNLYWYRQAAGRGLQLLFYSVGIGQISSEVPQNLSASRPQDRQFILSSKKLLLSDSGFYLCAARGGALGTGELFFGEGSRLTVL.

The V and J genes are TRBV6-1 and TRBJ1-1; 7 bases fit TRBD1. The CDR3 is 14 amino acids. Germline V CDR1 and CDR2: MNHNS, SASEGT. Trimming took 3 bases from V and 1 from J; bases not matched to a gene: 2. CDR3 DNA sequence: TGTGCCAGCAGTGAGTGGACAGGGAACACTGAAGCTTTCTTT. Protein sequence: CASSEWTGNTEAFF.

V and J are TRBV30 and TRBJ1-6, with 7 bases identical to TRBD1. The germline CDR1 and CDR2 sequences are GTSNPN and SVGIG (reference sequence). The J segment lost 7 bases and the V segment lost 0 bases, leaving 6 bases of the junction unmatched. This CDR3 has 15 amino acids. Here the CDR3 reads CAWSVLDRVNSPLHF. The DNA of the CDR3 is TGTGCCTGGAGTGTATTAGACAGGGTAAATTCACCCCTCCACTTT.

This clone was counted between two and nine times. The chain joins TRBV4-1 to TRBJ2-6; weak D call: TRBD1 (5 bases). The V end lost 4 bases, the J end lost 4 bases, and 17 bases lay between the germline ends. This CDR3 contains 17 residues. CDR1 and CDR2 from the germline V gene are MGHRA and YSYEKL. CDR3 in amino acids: CASSLYSGAPGANVLTF. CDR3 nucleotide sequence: TGCGCCAGCAGCCTCTACAGTGGGGCTCCCGGGGCCAACGTCCTGACTTTC.

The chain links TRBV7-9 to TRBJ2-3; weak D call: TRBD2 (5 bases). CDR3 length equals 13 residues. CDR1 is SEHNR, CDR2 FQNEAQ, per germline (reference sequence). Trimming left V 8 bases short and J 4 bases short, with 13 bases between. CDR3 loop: CASHWGDPDTQYF. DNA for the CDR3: TGTGCCAGCCATTGGGGAGATCCAGATACGCAGTATTTT.

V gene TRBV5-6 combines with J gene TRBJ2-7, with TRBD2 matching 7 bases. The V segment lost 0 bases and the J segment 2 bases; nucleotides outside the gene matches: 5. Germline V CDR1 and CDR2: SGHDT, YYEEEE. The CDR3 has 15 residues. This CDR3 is CASSLGTSAAYEQYF. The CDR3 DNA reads TGTGCCAGCAGCTTGGGTACTAGCGCAGCCTACGAGCAGTACTTC.

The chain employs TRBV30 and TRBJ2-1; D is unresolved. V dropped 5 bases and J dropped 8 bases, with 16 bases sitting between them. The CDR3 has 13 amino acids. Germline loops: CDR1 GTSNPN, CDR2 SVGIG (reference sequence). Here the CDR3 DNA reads TGTGCCTGGGGATACTCTAGGAGCGATGAGCAGTTCTTC. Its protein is CAWGYSRSDEQFF.

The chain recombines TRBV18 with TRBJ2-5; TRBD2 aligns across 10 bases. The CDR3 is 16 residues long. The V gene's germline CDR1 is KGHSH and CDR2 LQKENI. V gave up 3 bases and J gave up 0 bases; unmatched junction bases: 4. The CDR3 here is CASSPPGLADQETQYF. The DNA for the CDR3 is TGTGCCAGCTCACCCCCCGGACTAGCGGACCAAGAGACCCAGTACTTC.

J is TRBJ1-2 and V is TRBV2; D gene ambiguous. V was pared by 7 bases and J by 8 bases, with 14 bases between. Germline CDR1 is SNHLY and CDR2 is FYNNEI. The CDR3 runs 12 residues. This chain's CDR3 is CASTAGMRGYTF. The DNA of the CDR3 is TGTGCCAGCACTGCCGGGATGCGAGGCTACACCTTC.

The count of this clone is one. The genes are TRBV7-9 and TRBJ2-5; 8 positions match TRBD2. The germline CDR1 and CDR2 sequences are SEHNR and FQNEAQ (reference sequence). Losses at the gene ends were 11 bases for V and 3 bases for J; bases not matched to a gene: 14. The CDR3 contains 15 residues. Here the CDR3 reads CAHDKAGEEEETQYF. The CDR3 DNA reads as TGTGCCCATGATAAAGCGGGAGAGGAGGAAGAGACCCAGTACTTC.

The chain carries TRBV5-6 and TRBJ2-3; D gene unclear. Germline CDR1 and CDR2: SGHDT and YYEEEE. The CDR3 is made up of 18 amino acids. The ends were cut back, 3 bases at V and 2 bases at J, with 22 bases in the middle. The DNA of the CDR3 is TGTGCCAGCAGCTCGAGAGGAGTTAGAATTCCTGACACAGATACGCAGTATTTT. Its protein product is CASSSRGVRIPDTDTQYF. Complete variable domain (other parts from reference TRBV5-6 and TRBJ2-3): DAGVTQSPTHLIKTRGQQVTLRCSPKSGHDTVSWYQQALGQGPQFIFQYYEEEERQRGNFPDRFSGHQFPNYSSELNVNALLLGDSALYLCASSSRGVRIPDTDTQYFGPGTRLTVL.

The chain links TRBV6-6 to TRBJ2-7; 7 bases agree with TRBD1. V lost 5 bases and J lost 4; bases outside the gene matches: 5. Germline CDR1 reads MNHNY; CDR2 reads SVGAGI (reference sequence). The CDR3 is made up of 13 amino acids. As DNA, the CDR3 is TGTGCCAGCAGTGGGACAGTGGAATACGAGCAGTACTTC. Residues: CASSGTVEYEQYF.

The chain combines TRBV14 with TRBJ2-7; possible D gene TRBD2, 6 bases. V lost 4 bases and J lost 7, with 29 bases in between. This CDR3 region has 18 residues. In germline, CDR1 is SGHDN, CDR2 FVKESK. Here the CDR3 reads CASSLRTGDGLTMREQYF. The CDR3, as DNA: TGTGCCAGCAGCCTCAGGACGGGTGATGGACTAACCATGCGTGAGCAGTACTTC.